The entry below gives a single T cell receptor (beta chain) sequence along with its context. What it binds is unknown. TCRdb's copy holds only in-frame clones and misses some; the assay was immunoSEQ multiplex PCR. Seen here are 90,000 to 120,000 clones, roughly 90% observed once, and the top ten hold around 4.3%. This sample was taken from a study of T cell responses to AZD1222 COVID-19 vaccine. General observations from the study: The breadth and depth of Spike-specific TCRs increased once two AZD1222 doses had been given. Vaccine-associated CD4 TCRs spanned spike, dominant at 160-218 and 743-854. Clonal diversity was possibly underestimated, and the donors were mostly white British, with more females.

This CDR3 region has 15 residues. Per the germline V gene, CDR1 is MDHEN and CDR2 is SYDVKM. The germline V and J ends were trimmed by 5 bases and 3 bases, with 14 bases remaining between them. This clonotype originated in an adult in good health. Source: peripheral blood, taken on day 0 of AZD1222 vaccination. The rearrangement uses TRBV28 and TRBJ1-5; TRBD1 might be the D (5 bases). Written as DNA, the CDR3 is TGTGCCAGCAGTATTGTCCAGGGTTACAATCAGCCCCAGCATTTT. Translated, it gives CASSIVQGYNQPQHF. Using reference TRBV28 and TRBJ1-5 for the parts outside the CDR3, the full variable domain is DVKVTQSSRYLVKRTGEKVFLECVQDMDHENMFWYRQDPGLGLRLIYFSYDVKMKEKGDIPEGYSVSREKKERFSLILESASTNQTSMYLCASSIVQGYNQPQHFGDGTRLSIL.